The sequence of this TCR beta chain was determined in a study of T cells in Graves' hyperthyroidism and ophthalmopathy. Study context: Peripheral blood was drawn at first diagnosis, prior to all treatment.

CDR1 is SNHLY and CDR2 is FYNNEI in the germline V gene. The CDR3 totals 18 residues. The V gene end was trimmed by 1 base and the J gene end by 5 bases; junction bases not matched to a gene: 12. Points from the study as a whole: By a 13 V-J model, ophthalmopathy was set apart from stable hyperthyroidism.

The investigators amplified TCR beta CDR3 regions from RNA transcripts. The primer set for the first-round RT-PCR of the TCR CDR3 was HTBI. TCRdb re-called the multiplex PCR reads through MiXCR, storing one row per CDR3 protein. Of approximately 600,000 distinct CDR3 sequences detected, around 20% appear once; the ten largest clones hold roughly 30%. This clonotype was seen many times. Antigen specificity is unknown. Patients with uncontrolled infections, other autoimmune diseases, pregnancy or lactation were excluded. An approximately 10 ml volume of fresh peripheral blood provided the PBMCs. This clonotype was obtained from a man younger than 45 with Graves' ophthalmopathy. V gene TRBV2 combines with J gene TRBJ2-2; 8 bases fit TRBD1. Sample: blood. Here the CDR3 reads CASSEEGQGAIRTGELFF. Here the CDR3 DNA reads TGTGCCAGCAGTGAAGAAGGGCAGGGGGCAATCCGGACCGGGGAGCTGTTTTTT. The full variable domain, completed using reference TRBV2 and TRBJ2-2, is EPEVTQTPSHQVTQMGQEVILRCVPISNHLYFYWYRQILGQKVEFLVSFYNNEISEKSEIFDDQFSVERPDGSNFTLKIRSTKLEDSAMYFCASSEEGQGAIRTGELFFGEGSRLTVL.